This entry lists 32 T cell receptor beta chains sequenced from one sample in a study of Graves' ophthalmopathy and Graves' hyperthyroidism. As the template, RNA transcripts were used to amplify TCR beta CDR3 regions. The first round was an RT-PCR with HTBI primers, and the second round was a multiplex PCR. MiXCR, applied by TCRdb to the multiplex PCR reads, yields one record per CDR3 protein. The table includes 200,000 to 250,000 distinct CDR3 sequences, around a fifth detected once. The sample taken for sequencing was peripheral blood. The source is a woman aged 45-65 years with Graves' ophthalmopathy.

The genes are TRBV6-1 and TRBJ2-7; tentatively, D is TRBD2 (6 bases). The J call is doubtful: the DNA matches TRBJ2-1 better. This CDR3 comprises 14 residues. Looked up from germline, CDR1 is MNHNS and CDR2 is SASEGT. The CDR3 is CASSPLGGASEQFF. The DNA of the CDR3 is TGTGCCAGCAGTCCACTGGGAGGAGCCTCCGAGCAGTTCTTC.

This clonotype appeared many times. The chain uses TRBV20-1 and TRBJ2-5, with D perhaps TRBD2 (5 bases). CDR3 length: 15 residues. CDR1 is DFQATT and CDR2 is SNEGSKA in the germline V gene (reference sequence). V was trimmed by 0 bases and J by 2 bases, leaving 13 bases between them. Here the CDR3 reads CSARDLGEGQETQYF. The CDR3 nucleotides read TGCAGTGCTAGAGATCTAGGAGAGGGACAAGAGACCCAGTACTTC.

This clonotype has a handful of counts. The chain carries TRBV27 and TRBJ2-1, with 8 nucleotides matching TRBD2. With V trimmed by 6 bases and J by 7 bases, 14 bases remained unmatched. This CDR3 has 16 residues. Looked up from germline, CDR1 is MNHEY and CDR2 is SMNVEV (reference sequence). The CDR3, as DNA: TGTGCCAGCAGCCTCCCCGCTAGCGGGCCAATGAATGAGCAGTTCTTC. Encoded protein: CASSLPASGPMNEQFF.

Details on this clonotype: The junction does not match germline at one end; this may be a read error. The rearrangement uses TRBV4-1 and TRBJ2-7; weak D call: TRBD1 (6 bases). Germline CDR1 reads MGHRA; CDR2 reads YSYEKL. This CDR3 region has 15 residues. The CDR3 DNA follows: TGCGTCAGCAGCACCGGGACAACCGGAGCCTACGAGCAGTACTTC. Its protein is CVSSTGTTGAYEQYF.

The chain carries TRBV5-4 and TRBJ2-7, with D unresolved. CDR1 and CDR2 (germline): SGHNT, YYREEE (reference sequence). Between the trimmed V and J ends, which lost 4 bases and 4 bases, there was a span of 15 bases. The CDR3 is made up of 14 amino acids. Here the CDR3 reads CASSRQAVPYEQYF. CDR3 DNA sequence: TGTGCCAGCAGCAGGCAGGCAGTTCCATACGAGCAGTACTTC.

The chain has TRBV29-1 and TRBJ2-5, with TRBD1 matching 8 bases. The junction had 1 base not matched to a gene; V was cut back by 3 bases and J by 4 bases. From germline, CDR1 is SQVTM and CDR2 ANQGSEA. The CDR3 totals 12 residues. CDR3 in amino acids: CSVDRGPETQYF. CDR3 DNA sequence: TGCAGCGTTGACAGGGGGCCAGAGACCCAGTACTTC.

In this sample, this clonotype turned up many times. The rearrangement uses TRBV20-1 and TRBJ2-7; D remains unclear. The germline V and J ends were trimmed by 5 bases and 0 bases, with 14 bases remaining between them. The CDR3 contains 14 residues. Germline CDR1 reads DFQATT; CDR2 reads SNEGSKA (reference sequence). Here the CDR3 reads CSAGSGLASYEQYF. The CDR3 DNA reads as TGCAGTGCTGGATCGGGCTTGGCCTCCTACGAGCAGTACTTC.

This clonotype was seen only a few times. This chain links TRBV6-5 with TRBJ1-1; 7 bases agree with TRBD1. The CDR3 spans 15 residues. Trimming cost V 2 bases and J 2 bases; bases outside gene matches: 5. The germline V gene encodes CDR1 MNHEY and CDR2 SVGAGI. CDR3: CASSYADRTNTEAFF. CDR3 coding DNA: TGTGCCAGCAGTTACGCGGACAGGACCAACACTGAAGCTTTCTTT.

This chain uses TRBV3-1 with TRBJ2-7; D is perhaps TRBD2 (6 bases). The germline V gene encodes CDR1 LGHDT and CDR2 YNNKEL (reference sequence). Trimming took off 4 bases at V and 7 bases at J, with 11 bases between the two ends. The CDR3 has 12 amino acids. CDR3 sequence reads: CASSLSAGEQYF. For the CDR3, the DNA is TGTGCCAGCAGCCTATCCGCGGGGGAGCAGTACTTC.

The chain couples TRBV5-6 to TRBJ1-2, with TRBD1 as a possible D gene (5 bases). Germline lookup yields CDR1 SGHDT and CDR2 YYEEEE. CDR3 length: 16 residues. V was cut by 1 base and J by 0 bases, with 13 bases left in between. CDR3 DNA: TGTGCCAGCAGCTTGAGTAGTGGGGGTTCTAACTATGGCTACACCTTC. It yields the protein CASSLSSGGSNYGYTF.

The table lists this clonotype with many counts. The chain uses TRBV6-2 or TRBV6-3 and TRBJ2-7; 10 positions match TRBD1. V shed 4 bases and J 3 bases; nucleotides not matched to a gene: 3. Germline values: CDR1 MNHEY, CDR2 SVGEGT. This CDR3 is built from 14 residues. CDR3 protein: CASSLWTGGYEQYF. The CDR3 nucleotides read TGTGCCAGCAGTTTGTGGACAGGGGGCTACGAGCAGTACTTC.

In this sample, this clonotype turned up many times. The rearrangement links TRBV4-1 to TRBJ1-6; TRBD1 is a possible D gene (5 bases). CDR1 and CDR2 (germline): MGHRA, YSYEKL. V dropped 1 base and J dropped 10 bases, with 14 bases sitting between them. The CDR3 runs 15 residues. In DNA form, the CDR3 reads TGCGCCAGCAGCCAAGTCAGCCCACAGGTCTCACCCCTCCACTTT. Translating gives CASSQVSPQVSPLHF.

This chain links TRBV6-8 with TRBJ1-5; no reliable D call. The ends were cut back, 2 bases at V and 6 bases at J, with 11 bases in the middle. This CDR3 is 14 amino acids long. Germline CDR1 MNHGY, CDR2 SAAAGT. This CDR3 is CASSYKVWGQPQHF. In nucleotides, the CDR3 is TGTGCCAGCAGTTACAAGGTCTGGGGTCAGCCCCAGCATTTT.

This clonotype was picked up many times. The J gene is TRBJ2-7, the V gene TRBV28; D is tentatively TRBD1 or TRBD2 (6 bases each). The CDR3 spans 14 residues. The germline V and J ends were trimmed by 6 bases and 2 bases, with 14 bases remaining between them. In germline, CDR1 is MDHEN, CDR2 SYDVKM. The CDR3 DNA reads TGTGCCAGCAGACGAAAGGGGGGTACCTACGAGCAGTACTTC. Translating it yields CASRRKGGTYEQYF. Variable domain in full (rest from reference TRBV28 and TRBJ2-7): DVKVTQSSRYLVKRTGEKVFLECVQDMDHENMFWYRQDPGLGLRLIYFSYDVKMKEKGDIPEGYSVSREKKERFSLILESASTNQTSMYLCASRRKGGTYEQYFGPGTRLTVT.

This clonotype occurred many times. The J gene is TRBJ2-5, the V gene TRBV5-5, with D possibly TRBD1 on 5 matching bases. Trimming stripped 2 bases from V and 6 bases from J, with 14 bases between. This CDR3 has 14 residues. CDR1 and CDR2 from the germline V gene are SGHKS and YYEKEE (reference sequence). The CDR3 region is CASSLQAAYQTQYF. The DNA for the CDR3 is TGTGCCAGCAGCTTACAGGCGGCGTACCAGACCCAGTACTTC. Based on the CDR3 plus reference TRBV5-5 and TRBJ2-5, the full variable domain is DAGVTQSPTHLIKTRGQQVTLRCSPISGHKSVSWYQQVLGQGPQFIFQYYEKEERGRGNFPDRFSARQFPNYSSELNVNALLLGDSALYLCASSLQAAYQTQYFGPGTRLLVL.

This clonotype was detected ten times or more. J is TRBJ2-7 and V is TRBV6-2 or TRBV6-3; 8 bases line up with TRBD1. The CDR3 covers 19 residues. The germline V gene has CDR1 MNHEY and CDR2 SVGEGT. The J segment lost 1 base and the V segment lost 0 bases, leaving 14 bases of the junction unmatched. The DNA of the CDR3 is TGTGCCAGCAGTTACTCGAGACAGGGGAAAGTCTGGACGTCCTACGAGCAGTACTTC. Translated: CASSYSRQGKVWTSYEQYF.

This clonotype was observed a handful of times. This chain joins TRBV18 and TRBJ2-4; tentatively, D is TRBD1 (5 bases). V shed 2 bases and J shed 0 bases, with 11 bases lying between them. CDR1 is KGHSH, CDR2 LQKENI, per germline. The CDR3 contains 16 residues. For the CDR3, the DNA is TGTGCCAGCTCACCATCTCGACAGCAAGCCAAAAACATTCAGTACTTC. This translates into CASSPSRQQAKNIQYF.

This clonotype was observed many times. This sequence joins TRBV15 and TRBJ2-7; D might be TRBD1 (6 bases). Germline CDR1 reads LNHNV; CDR2 reads YYDKDF (reference sequence). Trimming cost V 0 bases and J 5 bases, with 14 bases left between them. This CDR3 region has 15 residues. CDR3 bases: TGTGCCACCAGCAGAGAGGGTCAGGGGACCCACGAGCAGTACTTC. Translating gives CATSREGQGTHEQYF.

This clonotype was detected many times. This chain connects TRBV20-1 to TRBJ1-1, with 9 bases aligning to TRBD1. Germline V gene lookup returns CDR1 DFQATT and CDR2 SNEGSKA (reference sequence). There are 13 residues in the CDR3. V lost 4 bases and J lost 3; bases outside the gene matches: 3. The CDR3 here is CSAMDRGHTEAFF. In nucleotides, the CDR3 is TGCAGTGCTATGGACAGGGGACACACTGAAGCTTTCTTT.

The rearrangement joins TRBV20-1 to TRBJ1-6; 10 bases map to TRBD1. The germline V gene encodes CDR1 DFQATT and CDR2 SNEGSKA (reference sequence). Trimming removed 3 bases from V and 0 bases from J; junction bases left unmatched: 8. The CDR3 consists of 18 residues. CDR3 in DNA: TGCAGTGCTAGGAACCGGGACAGGGGACTCTCCTATAATTCACCCCTCCACTTT. Amino acid sequence: CSARNRDRGLSYNSPLHF.

This clonotype was seen many times. The V call is TRBV19, the J call TRBJ1-1; D is ambiguous. CDR1 LNHDA and CDR2 SQIVND come from the germline V gene (reference sequence). The CDR3 totals 14 residues. V was shortened by 6 bases and J by 4 bases, with 15 bases between the two germline ends. For the CDR3, the DNA is TGTGCCAGTAGCAGTGCGGGTCGGGGCACTGAAGCTTTCTTT. Residues: CASSSAGRGTEAFF.

In its sample, this clonotype was seen many times. The chain employs TRBV9 and TRBJ1-2; a possible D gene is TRBD1 (5 bases). Per the germline V gene, CDR1 is SGDLS and CDR2 is YYNGEE. The V gene lost 0 bases and the J gene lost 6 bases, with 18 bases spanning the gap. This CDR3 comprises 16 residues. The CDR3 DNA is TGTGCCAGCAGCGTAGTAGGAATGGGGGGGTCTCATGGCTACACCTTC. This encodes CASSVVGMGGSHGYTF.

This clonotype has a count of ten or more. CDR3 region: CASSLGWGTEAFF. CDR3 bases: TGCGCCAGCAGTCTCGGGTGGGGGACTGAAGCTTTCTTT. This chain joins TRBV5-1 and TRBJ1-1, with D possibly being TRBD1 (5 bases). CDR3 length: 13 amino acids. Trimming pared 5 bases from V and 5 bases from J, leaving 13 bases between. Germline-derived CDR1 and CDR2 are SGHRS and YFSETQ.

The chain couples TRBV3-1 to TRBJ2-5; 10 nucleotides agree with TRBD2. V lost 0 bases and J lost 1; bases outside the gene matches: 8. CDR3 length: 18 amino acids. Germline-derived CDR1 and CDR2 are LGHDT and YNNKEL (reference sequence). The CDR3 nucleotides are TGTGCCAGCAGCCAAGATATTAGGGCTAGCGGGAGCCAAGAGACCCAGTACTTC. Encoded protein: CASSQDIRASGSQETQYF.

There are many counts of this clonotype. The CDR3 loop is CSVKTSSGSRAGEQYF. The CDR3 DNA follows: TGCAGCGTTAAAACGTCTAGCGGGAGTCGGGCGGGAGAGCAGTACTTC. The chain combines TRBV29-1 with TRBJ2-7, with 10 bases fitting TRBD2. CDR3 length: 16 amino acids. V was pared by 5 bases and J by 7 bases, with 17 bases of the junction left unmatched. Germline lookup yields CDR1 SQVTM and CDR2 ANQGSEA.

Ten or more counts support this clonotype. The rearrangement links TRBV6-1 to TRBJ1-1; 9 nucleotides match TRBD1. The junction had 4 bases not matched to a gene; V was cut back by 4 bases and J by 4 bases. The germline V gene encodes CDR1 MNHNS and CDR2 SASEGT. The CDR3 has 14 residues. The CDR3 here is CASSGQGVGTEAFF. The CDR3 nucleotides read TGTGCCAGCAGTGGACAGGGGGTAGGCACTGAAGCTTTCTTT.

The table lists this clonotype with many counts. The chain joins TRBV5-1 to TRBJ1-1; 11 bases are a match to TRBD1. This CDR3 has 16 amino acids. Germline V gives CDR1 SGHRS, CDR2 YFSETQ. The V and J ends lost 4 bases and 5 bases, in that order; junction bases with no gene match: 10. Here the CDR3 reads CASSPRTGGLRTEAFF. CDR3 nucleotide sequence: TGCGCCAGCAGCCCCAGGACAGGGGGCTTGCGTACTGAAGCTTTCTTT.

In this sample, this clonotype turned up many times. This chain joins TRBV18 and TRBJ1-1; no definite D call. The V and J ends lost 3 bases and 0 bases respectively, with 2 bases between them. CDR1 and CDR2 (germline): KGHSH, LQKENI. CDR3 length: 12 residues. In nucleotides, the CDR3 is TGTGCCAGCTCACCTTTGAACACTGAAGCTTTCTTT. Translated, it gives CASSPLNTEAFF.

This clonotype was detected ten times or more. This sequence joins TRBV25-1 and TRBJ2-7, with 7 bases matching TRBD1. The germline V gene has CDR1 MGHDK and CDR2 SYGVNS. The ends lost 5 bases at V and 2 bases at J; junction bases unmatched: 0. The CDR3 spans 12 residues. DNA of the CDR3: TGTGCCAGCAGTCAGGGGGCCTACGAGCAGTACTTC. Translation: CASSQGAYEQYF.

This clonotype was picked up many times. The chain combines TRBV6-5 with TRBJ2-1; D could derive from TRBD1 or TRBD2 (7 bases each). The CDR3 is made up of 16 amino acids. Trimming left V 4 bases short and J 7 bases short, with 20 bases between. Germline lookup yields CDR1 MNHEY and CDR2 SVGAGI. CDR3 bases: TGTGCCAGCAGTTGCCAGGGGGAGGGCGGGTGGAATGAGCAGTTCTTC. Translation gives CASSCQGEGGWNEQFF.

The chain joins TRBV12-3 or TRBV12-4 to TRBJ1-1; a possible D gene is TRBD1 (6 bases). Trimming cost V 6 bases and J 4 bases, with 15 bases left between them. The CDR3 contains 14 residues. The CDR3 DNA follows: TGTGCCAGCAGCATCAAGGGACAACTCACTGAAGCTTTCTTT. It codes for CASSIKGQLTEAFF.

This clonotype was detected many times. J is TRBJ2-7 and V is TRBV3-1; 7 nucleotides align to TRBD2. V lost 0 bases and J lost 8; bases outside the gene matches: 10. The germline V gene encodes CDR1 LGHDT and CDR2 YNNKEL (reference sequence). This CDR3 is built from 15 residues. CDR3: CASSQEQRGAGKQYF. The CDR3, as DNA: TGTGCCAGCAGCCAAGAGCAGCGGGGTGCGGGTAAGCAGTACTTC.